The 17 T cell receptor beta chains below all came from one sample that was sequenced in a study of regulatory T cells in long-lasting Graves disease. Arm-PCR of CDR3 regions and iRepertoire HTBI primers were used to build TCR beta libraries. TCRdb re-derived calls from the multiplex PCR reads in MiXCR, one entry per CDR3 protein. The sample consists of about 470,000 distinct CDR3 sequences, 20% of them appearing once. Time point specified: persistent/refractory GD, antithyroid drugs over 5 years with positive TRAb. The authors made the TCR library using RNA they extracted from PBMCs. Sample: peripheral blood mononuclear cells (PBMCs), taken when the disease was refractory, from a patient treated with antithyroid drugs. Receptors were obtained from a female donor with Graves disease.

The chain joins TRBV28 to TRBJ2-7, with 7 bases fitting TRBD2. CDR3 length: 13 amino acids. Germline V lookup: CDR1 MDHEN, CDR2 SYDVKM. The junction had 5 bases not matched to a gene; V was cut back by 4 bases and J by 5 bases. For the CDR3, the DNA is TGTGCCAGCAGTTGGGAGGGGCCCCACGAGCAGTACTTC. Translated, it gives CASSWEGPHEQYF. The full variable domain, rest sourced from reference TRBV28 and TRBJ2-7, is DVKVTQSSRYLVKRTGEKVFLECVQDMDHENMFWYRQDPGLGLRLIYFSYDVKMKEKGDIPEGYSVSREKKERFSLILESASTNQTSMYLCASSWEGPHEQYFGPGTRLTVT.

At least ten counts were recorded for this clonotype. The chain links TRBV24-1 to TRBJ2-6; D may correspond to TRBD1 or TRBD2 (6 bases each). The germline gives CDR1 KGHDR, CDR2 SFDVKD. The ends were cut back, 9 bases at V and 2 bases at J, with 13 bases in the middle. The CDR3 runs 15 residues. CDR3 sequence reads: CATGGRGAGANVLTF. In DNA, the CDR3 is TGTGCCACCGGGGGAAGGGGGGCTGGGGCCAACGTCCTGACTTTC.

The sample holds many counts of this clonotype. The CDR3 coding sequence is TGTGCCTGGAGTGTTGCCGCCAATGAGCAGTTCTTC. Its protein is CAWSVAANEQFF. The chain uses TRBV30 and TRBJ2-1, with unresolved D. CDR3 length: 12 residues. V shed 0 bases and J shed 6 bases, with 6 bases lying between them. Per the germline V gene, CDR1 is GTSNPN and CDR2 is SVGIG (reference sequence).

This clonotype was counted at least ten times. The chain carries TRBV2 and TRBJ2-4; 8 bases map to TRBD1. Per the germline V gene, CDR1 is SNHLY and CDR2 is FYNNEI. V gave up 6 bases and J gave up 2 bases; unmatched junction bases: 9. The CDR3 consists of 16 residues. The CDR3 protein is CASSPHWTGSKNIQYF. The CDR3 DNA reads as TGTGCCAGCAGCCCTCACTGGACAGGGTCCAAAAACATTCAGTACTTC. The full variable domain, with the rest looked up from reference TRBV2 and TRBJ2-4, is EPEVTQTPSHQVTQMGQEVILRCVPISNHLYFYWYRQILGQKVEFLVSFYNNEISEKSEIFDDQFSVERPDGSNFTLKIRSTKLEDSAMYFCASSPHWTGSKNIQYFGAGTRLSVL.

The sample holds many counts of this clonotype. The CDR3 sequence is CASSPLQVSNQPQHF. CDR3 bases: TGTGCCAGCAGTCCACTGCAGGTTAGCAATCAGCCCCAGCATTTT. The chain uses TRBV2 and TRBJ1-5; D is ambiguous. V was pared by 5 bases and J by 0 bases, with 11 bases between. The CDR3 totals 15 residues. Germline CDR1 is SNHLY and CDR2 is FYNNEI. Combining the CDR3 with reference TRBV2 and TRBJ1-5 gives the whole variable domain EPEVTQTPSHQVTQMGQEVILRCVPISNHLYFYWYRQILGQKVEFLVSFYNNEISEKSEIFDDQFSVERPDGSNFTLKIRSTKLEDSAMYFCASSPLQVSNQPQHFGDGTRLSIL.

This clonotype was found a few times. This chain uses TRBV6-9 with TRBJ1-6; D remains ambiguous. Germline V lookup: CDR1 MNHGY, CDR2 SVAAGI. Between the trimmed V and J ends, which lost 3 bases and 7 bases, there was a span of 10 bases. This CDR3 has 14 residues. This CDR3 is CASSYGSENSPLHF. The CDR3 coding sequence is TGTGCCAGCAGTTACGGGTCTGAGAATTCACCCCTCCACTTT.

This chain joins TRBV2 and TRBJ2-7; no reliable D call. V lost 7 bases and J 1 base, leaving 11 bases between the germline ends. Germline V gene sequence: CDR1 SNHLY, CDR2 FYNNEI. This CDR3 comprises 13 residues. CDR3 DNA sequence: TGTGCCAGCACTTGGTTGGGATCCTACGAGCAGTACTTC. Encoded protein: CASTWLGSYEQYF.

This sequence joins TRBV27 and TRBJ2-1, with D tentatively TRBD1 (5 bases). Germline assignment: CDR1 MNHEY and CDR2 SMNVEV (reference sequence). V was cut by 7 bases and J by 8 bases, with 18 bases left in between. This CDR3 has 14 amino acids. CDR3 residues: CASNKAGWGDEQFF. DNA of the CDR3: TGTGCCAGCAATAAGGCAGGGTGGGGCGATGAGCAGTTCTTC.

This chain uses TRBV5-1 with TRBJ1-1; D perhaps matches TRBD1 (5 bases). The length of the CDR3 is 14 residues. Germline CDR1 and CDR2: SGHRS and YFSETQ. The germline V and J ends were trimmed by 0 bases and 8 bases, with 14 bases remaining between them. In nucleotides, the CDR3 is TGCGCCAGCAGCTTGGCCCTCACAGGACTAGAAGCTTTCTTT. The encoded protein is CASSLALTGLEAFF.

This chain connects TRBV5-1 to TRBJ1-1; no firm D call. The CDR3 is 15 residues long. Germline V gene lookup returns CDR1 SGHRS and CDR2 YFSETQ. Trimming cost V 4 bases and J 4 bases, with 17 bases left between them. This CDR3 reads CASSPSSGLVTEAFF. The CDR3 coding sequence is TGCGCCAGCAGCCCCTCTTCGGGTTTAGTCACTGAAGCTTTCTTT.

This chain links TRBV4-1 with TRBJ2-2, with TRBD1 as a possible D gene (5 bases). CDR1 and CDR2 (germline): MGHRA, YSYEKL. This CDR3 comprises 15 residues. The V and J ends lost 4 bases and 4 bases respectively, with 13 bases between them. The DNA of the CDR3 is TGCGCCAGCAGCCGCGCAGGGATTGTCACCGGGGAGCTGTTTTTT. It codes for CASSRAGIVTGELFF.

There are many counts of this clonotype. The CDR3 DNA follows: TGTGCCAGCAGCTTAGGGCTACGGAAAGGGGGAGAGACCCAGTACTTC. As protein: CASSLGLRKGGETQYF. The V gene is TRBV7-2, the J gene TRBJ2-5, with D perhaps TRBD1 (6 bases). The CDR3 has 16 residues. Trimming took off 1 base at V and 4 bases at J, with 16 bases between the two ends. The germline V gene has CDR1 SGHTA and CDR2 FQGNSA.

In nucleotides, the CDR3 is TGTGCCACCCCGGACAGGGACTACACCGGGGAGCTGTTTTTT. Its protein product is CATPDRDYTGELFF. This chain connects TRBV12-3 or TRBV12-4 to TRBJ2-2; 8 positions agree with TRBD1. After removal of 10 bases from V and 3 bases from J, the junction contained 7 bases not matched to a gene. The CDR3 is 14 amino acids.

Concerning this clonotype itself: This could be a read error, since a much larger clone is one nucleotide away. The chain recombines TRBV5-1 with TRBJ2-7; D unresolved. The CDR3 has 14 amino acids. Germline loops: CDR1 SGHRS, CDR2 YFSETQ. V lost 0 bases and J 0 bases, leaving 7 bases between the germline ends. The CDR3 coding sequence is TGCGCCAGCAGCTTGGAGGTGGCCTCCTACGAGCAGTACTTC. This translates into CASSLEVASYEQYF.

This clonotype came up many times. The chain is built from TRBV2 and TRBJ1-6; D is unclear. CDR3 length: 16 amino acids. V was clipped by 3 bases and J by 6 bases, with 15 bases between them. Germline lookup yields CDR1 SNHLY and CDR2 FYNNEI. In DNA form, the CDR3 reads TGTGCCAGCAGTGAGGAAAGAATCTCCCTTAATTCACCCCTCCACTTT. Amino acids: CASSEERISLNSPLHF. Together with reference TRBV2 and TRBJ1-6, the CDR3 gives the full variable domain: EPEVTQTPSHQVTQMGQEVILRCVPISNHLYFYWYRQILGQKVEFLVSFYNNEISEKSEIFDDQFSVERPDGSNFTLKIRSTKLEDSAMYFCASSEERISLNSPLHFGNGTRLTVT.

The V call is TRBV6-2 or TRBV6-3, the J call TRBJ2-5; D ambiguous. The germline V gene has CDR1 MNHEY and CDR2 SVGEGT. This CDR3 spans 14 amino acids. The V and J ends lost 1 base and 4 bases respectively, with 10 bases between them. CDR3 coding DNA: TGTGCCAGCAGTTACTTGGCGAGTGCAGAGACCCAGTACTTC. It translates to CASSYLASAETQYF.

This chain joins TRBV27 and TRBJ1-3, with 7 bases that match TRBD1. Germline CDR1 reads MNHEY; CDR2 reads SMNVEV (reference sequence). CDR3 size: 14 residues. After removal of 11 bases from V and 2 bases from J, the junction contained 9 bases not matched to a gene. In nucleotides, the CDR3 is TGTGCCTCCAGGGACAGCACTCCTGGAAACACCATATATTTT. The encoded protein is CASRDSTPGNTIYF.